The clone carrying this T cell receptor beta chain was seen repeatedly, ten times or more. This sample was included in a study of T cells after yellow fever vaccination. The CDR3 spans 16 residues. CDR1 is SGDLS, CDR2 YYNGEE, per germline. V gave up 4 bases and J gave up 8 bases; unmatched junction bases: 15. A single record per CDR3 protein comes from TCRdb applying MiXCR to the 5' RACE reads. The sample includes about 160,000 distinct CDR3 sequences, less than 9% of them seen just once. Sample: CD4+ T cells sorted from PBMCs, taken around 5 days after the first yellow fever vaccination. This chain joins TRBV9 and TRBJ2-1; 7 bases line up with TRBD2. This receptor was taken from a man between 18 and 35 years old who received the YFV17D yellow fever vaccine. DNA of the CDR3: TGTGCCAGCAGCTTTAGCAGCGGGGTCAAGTGGGATGAGCAGTTCTTC. It yields the protein CASSFSSGVKWDEQFF.